Each of the 12 T cell receptor beta chains below was sequenced from the same sample in a study of cytomegalovirus exposure and HLA in healthy donors. Primers included in the PCR were 60 Vbeta and 13 Jbeta primers. Assay used: immunoSEQ multiplex PCR; TCRdb lists only in-frame clones, some missing. The sample includes roughly 130,000 clones, 65% to 90% of them seen just once. Input material: PBMCs. The receptor set was obtained from a woman aged 18-29 years in good health and CMV-seropositive.

This rearrangement joins TRBV4-2 to TRBJ1-4, with a possible D match to TRBD1 (5 bases). In germline, CDR1 is LGHNA, CDR2 YNFKEQ. V gave up 0 bases and J gave up 0 bases, with 11 bases separating them. This CDR3 has 17 residues. Written as DNA, the CDR3 is TGTGCCAGCAGCCAAGATCCGTGGACAACAACTAATGAAAAACTGTTTTTT. It is translated as CASSQDPWTTTNEKLFF.

This chain uses TRBV28 with TRBJ1-1; 9 nucleotides match TRBD1. The trim removed 5 bases at V and 10 bases at J, leaving 5 bases unmatched. Germline V gene sequence: CDR1 MDHEN, CDR2 SYDVKM. This CDR3 spans 12 amino acids. The DNA of the CDR3 is TGTGCCAGCAGTGGACAGGGGTTAGCAGCTTTCTTT. Translating it yields CASSGQGLAAFF.

The CDR3 DNA sequence: TGTGCCAGCAGTGGGTGGACAGGGGCACCCTACGAGCAGTACTTC. Encoded protein: CASSGWTGAPYEQYF. The V call is TRBV25-1, the J call TRBJ2-7, with 9 bases that match TRBD1. V was pared by 4 bases and J by 2 bases, with 6 bases of the junction left unmatched. This CDR3 region has 15 residues. Germline V CDR1 and CDR2: MGHDK, SYGVNS.

The CDR3 nucleotides are TGTGCCAGCAAGTACAGTAGGCACACTGAAGCTTTCTTT. Encoded protein: CASKYSRHTEAFF. This chain joins TRBV6-5 and TRBJ1-1; no definite D call. The CDR3 extends over 13 amino acids. V was shortened by 7 bases and J by 3 bases, with 12 bases between the two germline ends. Germline-derived CDR1 and CDR2 are MNHEY and SVGAGI.

This clone was seen a few times. The chain couples TRBV6-1 to TRBJ2-7; D is uncertain. This CDR3 contains 13 residues. Germline V lookup: CDR1 MNHNS, CDR2 SASEGT. Trimming stripped 1 base from V and 4 bases from J, with 8 bases between. The DNA of the CDR3 is TGTGCCAGCAGTGAAGGAGAGGTGTACGAGCAGTACTTC. Translated, it gives CASSEGEVYEQYF.

J is TRBJ1-5 and V is TRBV4-1; TRBD1 matches 7 bases. The CDR3 is made up of 13 amino acids. CDR1 MGHRA and CDR2 YSYEKL come from the germline V gene. The V and J ends lost 4 bases and 11 bases, in that order; junction bases with no gene match: 8. In DNA form, the CDR3 reads TGCGCCAGCAGCCCCCTTACAGGGGAGGCCCAGCATTTT. This gives the protein CASSPLTGEAQHF.

V is TRBV5-1 and J is TRBJ2-3, with TRBD2 matching 8 bases. Trimming at V came to 3 bases and at J to 0 bases, leaving 6 bases not matched to a gene. Germline loops: CDR1 SGHRS, CDR2 YFSETQ. The CDR3 extends over 16 amino acids. The chain's CDR3 is CASSWGLDSSTDTQYF. CDR3 DNA sequence: TGCGCCAGCAGCTGGGGACTAGATTCGAGCACAGATACGCAGTATTTT.

The gene calls are TRBV19 and TRBJ2-5; D is possibly TRBD1 (6 bases). The CDR3 runs 13 residues. In germline, CDR1 is LNHDA, CDR2 SQIVND (reference sequence). Trimming left V 6 bases short and J 1 base short, with 9 bases between. The DNA of the CDR3 is TGTGCCAGTAGCACGGACAGCCAAGAGACCCAGTACTTC. Its protein is CASSTDSQETQYF.

The chain uses TRBV5-8 and TRBJ2-1, with D tentatively TRBD2 (7 bases). The V and J ends lost 2 bases and 8 bases respectively, with 20 bases between them. Germline CDR1 is SGHTS and CDR2 is YDEGEE. The CDR3 has 16 residues. CDR3 in DNA: TGTGCCAGCAGCTTCTGGGGGGGCAGTAGGGGTGATGAGCAGTTCTTC. This sequence encodes CASSFWGGSRGDEQFF.

This chain joins TRBV9 and TRBJ2-7; D unclear. Trimming took 0 bases from V and 2 from J, leaving 9 bases between them. Germline CDR1 is SGDLS and CDR2 is YYNGEE. The CDR3 has 14 amino acids. The CDR3 spells CASSVGHFTYEQYF. The CDR3 DNA follows: TGTGCCAGCAGCGTAGGTCACTTTACCTACGAGCAGTACTTC.

The V and J genes are TRBV7-6 and TRBJ2-2; D unresolved. CDR1 SGHVS and CDR2 FNYEAQ come from the germline V gene. The V end lost 1 base, the J end lost 1 base, and 10 bases lay between the germline ends. The CDR3 extends over 16 amino acids. This CDR3 reads CASSLVPRGNTGELFF. The CDR3 DNA sequence: TGTGCCAGCAGCTTAGTGCCTAGAGGGAACACCGGGGAGCTGTTTTTT. Full variable domain (remainder filled in from reference TRBV7-6 and TRBJ2-2): GAGVSQSPRYKVTKRGQDVALRCDPISGHVSLYWYRQALGQGPEFLTYFNYEAQQDKSGLPNDRFSAERPEGSISTLTIQRTEQRDSAMYRCASSLVPRGNTGELFFGEGSRLTVL.

Remarks on this clone: Relative to the germline gene, one junction end is altered; a read error may explain this. This same CDR3 is encoded by further DNA sequences in the sample. The chain couples TRBV25-1 to TRBJ1-3; TRBD1 matches 7 bases. CDR3 length: 15 residues. Germline loops: CDR1 MGHDK, CDR2 SYGVNS. CDR3 region: CASSDSQGKGNTIYF. In DNA, the CDR3 is TGTGCCAGCAGTGACTCACAGGGGAAAGGAAATACCATATATTTT.